Below are 32 T cell receptor beta chains sequenced from a single sample in a study of T-cell memory formation after mild COVID-19. TCRdb independently ran MiXCR on the 5' RACE reads; one entry per CDR3 protein. Here the sample spans hundreds of thousands of distinct CDR3 sequences, 20% to 25% being singletons. The sequencing input was PBMCs or a T cell subset sorted from them (not recorded which). The origin of the receptors is a man younger than 35 who had mild COVID-19 (a few samples of this study predate the infection). Cell type and time point are not known.

This clonotype turned up a few times. The chain joins TRBV15 to TRBJ1-2; 7 nucleotides agree with TRBD1. The CDR3 contains 15 residues. The germline gives CDR1 LNHNV, CDR2 YYDKDF (reference sequence). The V gene end was trimmed by 0 bases and the J gene end by 8 bases; junction bases not matched to a gene: 9. The DNA of the CDR3 is TGTGCCACCAGCAGAGACCAGGGGGGCTATAAGGGCTACACCTTC. Protein: CATSRDQGGYKGYTF.

The V call is TRBV15, the J call TRBJ2-3; D unresolved. Germline loops: CDR1 LNHNV, CDR2 YYDKDF (reference sequence). V dropped 0 bases and J dropped 6 bases, with 4 bases sitting between them. The length of the CDR3 is 12 residues. The CDR3 is CATSRDMDTQYF. DNA of the CDR3: TGTGCCACCAGCAGAGATATGGATACGCAGTATTTT.

This chain connects TRBV4-3 to TRBJ2-1; possibly TRBD1 for D (5 bases). CDR1 and CDR2 (germline): LGHNA, YSLEER. The CDR3 totals 14 residues. The ends were cut back, 3 bases at V and 4 bases at J, with 10 bases in the middle. The DNA for the CDR3 is TGCGCCAGCAGCCATTACACAGGTTACAATGAGCAGTTCTTC. Its protein is CASSHYTGYNEQFF.

This clonotype was recorded a few times. The V call is TRBV12-3 or TRBV12-4, the J call TRBJ1-2, with 7 bases that match TRBD1. The junction had 7 bases not matched to a gene; V was cut back by 4 bases and J by 5 bases. This CDR3 has 14 amino acids. The CDR3 coding sequence is TGTGCCAGCAGTTCGGGACAGCTACTTTATGGCTACACCTTC. Its translation is CASSSGQLLYGYTF.

The chain links TRBV2 to TRBJ1-2; D unclear. The CDR3 has 14 residues. CDR1 and CDR2 from the germline V gene are SNHLY and FYNNEI. Trimming took 7 bases from V and 4 from J, leaving 16 bases between them. The CDR3 region is CASTEGSGLYGYTF. The CDR3 DNA reads as TGTGCCAGCACAGAAGGTTCGGGTCTCTATGGCTACACCTTC.

This clonotype was counted between two and nine times. The chain carries TRBV5-1 and TRBJ2-2, with D possibly being TRBD2 (6 bases). The CDR3 covers 16 residues. The germline V gene has CDR1 SGHRS and CDR2 YFSETQ. Trimming took off 3 bases at V and 4 bases at J, with 16 bases between the two ends. The CDR3, as DNA: TGCGCCAGCAGCTCCCGACTAGGTCGGGGCACCGGGGAGCTGTTTTTT. Protein product: CASSSRLGRGTGELFF.

This clonotype was counted between two and nine times. CDR3 nucleotides: TGTGCTTCTGGGACGGGCTATGGCTACACCTTC. Protein product: CASGTGYGYTF. The chain recombines TRBV30 with TRBJ1-2; possibly TRBD1 for D (5 bases). The CDR3 has 11 residues. From germline, CDR1 is GTSNPN and CDR2 SVGIG (reference sequence).

This chain links TRBV7-2 with TRBJ2-2; TRBD1 matches at 7 bases. Unmatched junction bases numbered 8, after V lost 0 bases and J lost 4 bases. In germline, CDR1 is SGHTA, CDR2 FQGNSA. The length of the CDR3 is 17 residues. The CDR3 DNA reads TGTGCCAGCAGCTTAGCCTCACAGGGGTATGGCACCGGGGAGCTGTTTTTT. It codes for CASSLASQGYGTGELFF.

Only a few counts were recorded for this clonotype. This chain connects TRBV4-3 to TRBJ2-3; tentative D call: TRBD2 (7 bases). This CDR3 contains 16 residues. Between the trimmed V and J ends, which lost 8 bases and 2 bases, there was a span of 20 bases. Germline lookup yields CDR1 LGHNA and CDR2 YSLEER. The CDR3 DNA reads TGCGCCAGCGGGCCCGGGGCGGGGGCCTACACAGATACGCAGTATTTT. It translates to CASGPGAGAYTDTQYF.

The chain uses TRBV9 and TRBJ1-6; D gene uncertain. The CDR3 spans 12 residues. V lost 0 bases to trimming and J lost 8 bases, with 3 bases between them. Germline V gives CDR1 SGDLS, CDR2 YYNGEE. DNA of the CDR3: TGTGCCAGCAGCGTAGGGGATTCACCCCTCCACTTT. It is translated as CASSVGDSPLHF.

This clonotype was found a few times. This chain uses TRBV25-1 with TRBJ1-4, with D unresolved. This CDR3 spans 12 amino acids. Trimming took off 6 bases at V and 7 bases at J, with 9 bases between the two ends. The germline V gene encodes CDR1 MGHDK and CDR2 SYGVNS. Written as DNA, the CDR3 is TGTGCCAGCAGGTTCGGGTTTGAAAAACTGTTTTTT. Its protein product is CASRFGFEKLFF. The variable domain in full, with the rest retrieved from reference TRBV25-1 and TRBJ1-4, is EADIYQTPRYLVIGTGKKITLECSQTMGHDKMYWYQQDPGMELHLIHYSYGVNSTEKGDLSSESTVSRIRTEHFPLTLESARPSHTSQYLCASRFGFEKLFFGSGTQLSVL.

This chain joins TRBV20-1 and TRBJ2-7; D remains unclear. The CDR3 consists of 13 residues. V lost 1 base, J lost 6 bases, and 13 bases lay in between. Germline CDR1 is DFQATT and CDR2 is SNEGSKA (reference sequence). CDR3: CSARAWSRLEQYF. The CDR3 DNA sequence: TGCAGTGCTAGAGCGTGGAGTCGGCTCGAGCAGTACTTC.

Comments on this clonotype: The junction departs from the called germline gene at one end, perhaps through a read error. This CDR3 reads CASSSLSQGALSGANVMTF. Here the CDR3 DNA reads TGTGCCAGCAGCTCACTTAGTCAGGGGGCCCTATCTGGGGCCAACGTCATGACTTTC. The V call is TRBV5-5, the J call TRBJ2-6; 8 nucleotides match TRBD1. The CDR3 is 19 residues long. Looked up from germline, CDR1 is SGHKS and CDR2 is YYEKEE (reference sequence).

The genes are TRBV9 and TRBJ2-7; the D is unclear. The length of the CDR3 is 12 residues. The germline V gene encodes CDR1 SGDLS and CDR2 YYNGEE. V lost 0 bases and J 3 bases, leaving 4 bases between the germline ends. The CDR3 region has the DNA TGTGCCAGCAGCGTAGAAGGCTACGAGCAGTACGTC. Protein: CASSVEGYEQYV.

This clonotype was seen many times. The chain joins TRBV20-1 to TRBJ2-1; D is tentatively TRBD1 or TRBD2 (6 bases each). CDR3 length: 14 residues. V was pared by 0 bases and J by 15 bases, with 21 bases between. CDR1 and CDR2 from the germline V gene are DFQATT and SNEGSKA (reference sequence). Here the CDR3 DNA reads TGCAGTGCTAGAGAAGTCTCCCGGGGGCCTGTTTTGTTCTTC. This translates into CSAREVSRGPVLFF.

This chain joins TRBV28 and TRBJ2-2; 7 positions agree with TRBD1. Trimming at V came to 6 bases and at J to 3 bases, leaving 4 bases not matched to a gene. Germline-derived CDR1 and CDR2 are MDHEN and SYDVKM. The CDR3 extends over 14 amino acids. CDR3 coding DNA: TGTGCCAGCAGCATGACAGGGCACACCGGGGAGCTGTTTTTT. Translating gives CASSMTGHTGELFF.

The J gene is TRBJ1-6, the V gene TRBV12-3 or TRBV12-4; 7 nucleotides line up with TRBD1. The CDR3 is 13 residues long. V shed 6 bases, J shed 10 bases, and the junction held 6 bases outside the gene matches. The CDR3 bases are TGTGCCAGCAGCGACAGGGCGAACTCACCCCTCCACTTT. This codes for CASSDRANSPLHF.

CDR3 in amino acids: CAISDTRLGLGSPLHF. DNA for the CDR3: TGTGCCATCAGTGACACCAGGTTGGGACTTGGTTCACCCCTCCACTTT. The chain joins TRBV10-3 to TRBJ1-6; a possible D gene is TRBD1 (5 bases). The CDR3 has 16 residues. V was clipped by 3 bases and J by 9 bases, with 18 bases between them. CDR1 and CDR2 from the germline V gene are ENHRY and SYGVKD.

This chain links TRBV4-1 with TRBJ2-3; D is undetermined. Germline V gives CDR1 MGHRA, CDR2 YSYEKL. Trimming cost V 1 base and J 0 bases, with 14 bases left between them. The CDR3 has 17 residues. CDR3: CASSQVGSLRSTDTQYF. For the CDR3, the DNA is TGCGCCAGCAGCCAAGTTGGTTCCCTTCGGAGCACAGATACGCAGTATTTT.

This clonotype was found a few times. The chain employs TRBV15 and TRBJ1-5, with a possible D match to TRBD1 (5 bases). The CDR3 has 15 residues. CDR1 and CDR2 from the germline V gene are LNHNV and YYDKDF (reference sequence). The V end lost 1 base, the J end lost 2 bases, and 9 bases lay between the germline ends. CDR3 sequence reads: CATSRAREGNQPQHF. CDR3 nucleotides: TGTGCCACCAGCAGAGCCAGGGAGGGCAATCAGCCCCAGCATTTT.

This clonotype showed up just a few times. V and J are TRBV12-3 or TRBV12-4 and TRBJ1-6, with D hard to call. There are 15 residues in the CDR3. The ends were cut back, 2 bases at V and 7 bases at J, with 12 bases in the middle. The CDR3 nucleotides read TGTGCCAGCAGTTTATCGGGAAACACAAATTCACCCCTCCACTTT. This encodes CASSLSGNTNSPLHF.

The CDR3 sequence: CASSLGTSGGGTDTQYF. The CDR3 region has the DNA TGTGCCAGCAGCCTGGGGACTAGCGGGGGGGGCACAGATACGCAGTATTTT. This chain links TRBV7-3 with TRBJ2-3, with 16 bases identical to TRBD2. V lost 5 bases to trimming and J lost 1 base; unmatched junction nucleotides: 3. From germline, CDR1 is SGHTA and CDR2 FQGTGA. There are 17 residues in the CDR3.

This clonotype occurred a few times. The chain joins TRBV2 to TRBJ2-7; tentative D call: TRBD2 (5 bases). CDR3 length equals 12 residues. The germline V and J ends were trimmed by 7 bases and 6 bases, with 13 bases remaining between them. Germline V gene lookup returns CDR1 SNHLY and CDR2 FYNNEI. Here the CDR3 reads CASKGSWGEQYV. The CDR3 region has the DNA TGTGCCAGCAAAGGGAGTTGGGGCGAGCAGTACGTC.

V and J are TRBV29-1 and TRBJ2-3, with 9 positions matching TRBD2. V was clipped by 6 bases and J by 0 bases; unmatched bases: 7. The V gene's germline CDR1 is SQVTM and CDR2 ANQGSEA. The length of the CDR3 is 15 residues. DNA for the CDR3: TGCAGCGTGGCGACTAGCGGTACTAGCACAGATACGCAGTATTTT. Protein sequence: CSVATSGTSTDTQYF.

The chain employs TRBV4-3 and TRBJ1-6, with 7 positions matching TRBD1. This CDR3 is built from 15 residues. Trimming took 4 bases from V and 5 from J; bases not matched to a gene: 5. Germline V CDR1 and CDR2: LGHNA, YSLEER. The CDR3 protein is CASSRIDRDNSPLHF. The CDR3 coding sequence is TGCGCCAGCAGCCGCATCGACAGGGATAATTCACCCCTCCACTTT.

The gene calls are TRBV5-1 and TRBJ1-4; D might be TRBD1 (5 bases). The CDR3 contains 14 residues. V was shortened by 1 base and J by 8 bases, with 12 bases between the two germline ends. Germline values: CDR1 SGHRS, CDR2 YFSETQ. CDR3 sequence: CASSLFGTEEKLFF. DNA for the CDR3: TGCGCCAGCAGCTTGTTTGGGACGGAAGAAAAACTGTTTTTT.

This sequence joins TRBV6-2 or TRBV6-3 and TRBJ2-2; D is uncertain. The V end was cut by 1 base, the J end by 4 bases, with 19 bases between. Germline CDR1 MNHEY, CDR2 SVGEGT. This CDR3 comprises 18 residues. The CDR3 DNA reads as TGTGCCAGCAGTTACTTCGATCATTTCGGCAGCACCACCGGGGAGCTGTTTTTT. Translating gives CASSYFDHFGSTTGELFF.

This clonotype has only a few counts. CDR3 sequence: CASSVRGRRLNEQFF. Written as DNA, the CDR3 is TGTGCCAGCAGCGTAAGGGGGCGGAGGCTGAATGAGCAGTTCTTC. The genes are TRBV28 and TRBJ2-1; 7 positions agree with TRBD1. Germline lookup yields CDR1 MDHEN and CDR2 SYDVKM. V trimming: 6 bases; J trimming: 7 bases; junction bases outside the gene matches: 12. The CDR3 has 15 amino acids.

This clonotype was recorded a few times. The chain links TRBV4-3 to TRBJ2-3, with TRBD2 matching over 9 bases. Trimming removed 0 bases from V and 1 base from J; junction bases left unmatched: 5. CDR1 and CDR2 (germline): LGHNA, YSLEER. This CDR3 has 17 residues. As DNA, the CDR3 is TGCGCCAGCAGCCAAGATTGGGCTAGCGGGGGCACAGATACGCAGTATTTT. Its protein is CASSQDWASGGTDTQYF.

This clonotype was seen a few times. This chain joins TRBV3-1 and TRBJ1-1; no definite D call. Germline V gene sequence: CDR1 LGHDT, CDR2 YNNKEL (reference sequence). The CDR3 has 19 residues. Trimming took off 7 bases at V and 3 bases at J, with 30 bases between the two ends. The CDR3 bases are TGTGCCAGCACCGGAGGTTCAAAAACGGCCGATTGGTTGCACACTGAAGCTTTCTTT. Amino acids: CASTGGSKTADWLHTEAFF.

This clonotype appeared a few times. The rearrangement links TRBV7-9 to TRBJ1-1, with a weak D call TRBD1 (5 bases). Germline V CDR1 and CDR2: SEHNR, FQNEAQ (reference sequence). The CDR3 runs to 17 residues. The V end was cut by 4 bases, the J end by 1 base, with 19 bases between. The CDR3 spells CASSSTKPRDQNTEAFF. The CDR3 region has the DNA TGTGCCAGCAGCTCGACGAAACCCCGGGACCAGAACACTGAAGCTTTCTTT.

The V and J genes are TRBV6-5 and TRBJ1-4; D is ambiguous. Germline V gene sequence: CDR1 MNHEY, CDR2 SVGAGI. V dropped 0 bases and J dropped 0 bases, with 5 bases sitting between them. The length of the CDR3 is 15 residues. CDR3 in DNA: TGTGCCAGCAGTTACTCCGGCCCAACTAATGAAAAACTGTTTTTT. This codes for CASSYSGPTNEKLFF.